Each of the 25 T cell receptor beta chains below was sequenced from the same sample in a study of regulatory T cells in long-lasting Graves disease. Documented time point: newly diagnosed GD, antithyroid drugs for less than 3 months. Researchers made the TCR library from RNA that was extracted from PBMCs. To make TCR beta libraries, researchers used iRepertoire HTBI primers and Arm-PCR of CDR3 regions. TCRdb itself ran the multiplex PCR reads through MiXCR, one entry per CDR3 protein. The sample holds about 470,000 distinct CDR3 sequences, just under 15% seen once. These same records also appear under a second study, on T cells in Graves' hyperthyroidism and ophthalmopathy.

Sequences were derived from peripheral blood mononuclear cells (PBMCs), sampled at new diagnosis, from a patient treated with antithyroid drugs. All receptors come from a woman aged 25-40 years with Graves disease.

This clonotype has a count of ten or more. The genes are TRBV5-1 and TRBJ2-1, with D unresolved. The V end was cut by 1 base, the J end by 9 bases, with 17 bases between. From germline, CDR1 is SGHRS and CDR2 YFSETQ. This CDR3 contains 15 residues. CDR3: CASSLWASRYREQFF. CDR3 coding DNA: TGCGCCAGCAGCTTGTGGGCTAGTCGGTATCGTGAGCAGTTCTTC.

The gene calls are TRBV10-3 and TRBJ2-7; 8 nucleotides align to TRBD2. Germline trimming cut 2 bases from V and 6 bases from J; bases unmatched to any gene: 6. Germline values: CDR1 ENHRY, CDR2 SYGVKD. CDR3 length equals 14 residues. The CDR3 bases are TGTGCCATCAGTGAGGAGACTAGCGCCACCGAGCAGTACTTC. As protein: CAISEETSATEQYF.

This clonotype was recorded at least ten times. V usage is TRBV3-1 and J usage is TRBJ1-5, with no clear D. From germline, CDR1 is LGHDT and CDR2 YNNKEL (reference sequence). The ends were cut back, 0 bases at V and 3 bases at J, with 9 bases in the middle. The CDR3 runs to 15 residues. Written as DNA, the CDR3 is TGTGCCAGCAGCCAAGATCCCGGGCCCAATCAGCCCCAGCATTTT. It is translated as CASSQDPGPNQPQHF.

This chain uses TRBV12-5 with TRBJ1-5; TRBD1 is a possible D gene (5 bases). The ends were cut back, 2 bases at V and 9 bases at J, with 11 bases in the middle. CDR1 LGHNT and CDR2 FRNRAP come from the germline V gene. The CDR3 is made up of 13 amino acids. As DNA, the CDR3 is TGTGCTAGTGGTTTGTTGGGCGGGGGGCCCCAGCATTTT. This gives the protein CASGLLGGGPQHF.

This clonotype was seen ten or more times. The chain couples TRBV11-2 to TRBJ2-1; TRBD2 aligns across 7 bases. CDR1 and CDR2 (germline): SGHAT, FQNNGV. The CDR3 spans 13 residues. Trimming at V came to 3 bases and at J to 7 bases, leaving 3 bases not matched to a gene. The CDR3 bases are TGTGCCAGCAGCTTGGGAGGGAGGAATGAGCAGTTCTTC. Translation: CASSLGGRNEQFF.

This clonotype was picked up many times. The CDR3 DNA reads TGCAGTGCTAGACCCCCTTCGCCCCCCCGGGCCTACGAGCAGTACTTC. Protein sequence: CSARPPSPPRAYEQYF. J is TRBJ2-7 and V is TRBV20-1, with D unclear. Trimming took 2 bases from V and 2 from J, leaving 19 bases between them. The length of the CDR3 is 16 residues. Germline CDR1 reads DFQATT; CDR2 reads SNEGSKA (reference sequence).

This clonotype appeared many times. The CDR3 loop is CASSQDIALGEQYF. As DNA, the CDR3 is TGTGCCAGCAGCCAAGATATCGCCCTGGGAGAGCAGTACTTC. This chain links TRBV3-1 with TRBJ2-7; D is undetermined. Germline CDR1 reads LGHDT; CDR2 reads YNNKEL (reference sequence). CDR3 length: 14 residues. V was trimmed by 0 bases and J by 7 bases, leaving 13 bases between them.

This clonotype came up many times. The rearrangement uses TRBV11-2 and TRBJ2-5; D ambiguous. V lost 0 bases and J lost 5, with 10 bases in between. The CDR3 is made up of 14 amino acids. Germline values: CDR1 SGHAT, CDR2 FQNNGV. CDR3 DNA sequence: TGTGCCAGCAGCTTAGAGGCCGTCCGGGAGACCCAGTACTTC. It specifies CASSLEAVRETQYF.

This clonotype was counted at least ten times. J is TRBJ2-5 and V is TRBV28, with D perhaps matching TRBD1 (6 bases). Per germline, CDR1 MDHEN and CDR2 SYDVKM. V was pared by 5 bases and J by 5 bases, with 18 bases between. This CDR3 contains 15 residues. CDR3: CASSTGTRGLETQYF. The DNA of the CDR3 is TGTGCCAGCAGTACCGGGACAAGGGGATTGGAGACCCAGTACTTC.

This chain links TRBV29-1 with TRBJ2-3; no clear D. Looked up from germline, CDR1 is SQVTM and CDR2 is ANQGSEA. The V end lost 6 bases, the J end lost 1 base, and 20 bases lay between the germline ends. The CDR3 length is 16 residues. The CDR3 nucleotides read TGCAGCGTGAGAACGACATCCTTAACCGGCACAGATACGCAGTATTTT. Its translation: CSVRTTSLTGTDTQYF.

The chain links TRBV20-1 to TRBJ1-1; D perhaps matches TRBD1 (6 bases). The CDR3 extends over 20 amino acids. The ends were cut back, 1 base at V and 5 bases at J, with 32 bases in the middle. Germline V gives CDR1 DFQATT, CDR2 SNEGSKA (reference sequence). Written as DNA, the CDR3 is TGCAGTGCTAGAGTCGGTGGGGGGCACCGGGCCAACCTCCCAGAGACTGAAGCTTTCTTT. It is translated as CSARVGGGHRANLPETEAFF.

This clonotype was observed at least ten times. This chain links TRBV11-2 with TRBJ2-3; D may correspond to TRBD1 or TRBD2 (5 bases each). The CDR3 spans 17 residues. V shed 3 bases and J shed 1 base, with 17 bases lying between them. The germline gives CDR1 SGHAT, CDR2 FQNNGV. CDR3 bases: TGTGCCAGCAGCTTCCGAGGGGTCGGCACGGGCACAGATACGCAGTATTTT. It codes for CASSFRGVGTGTDTQYF.

This chain joins TRBV12-3 or TRBV12-4 and TRBJ2-1, with 7 bases matching TRBD2. The CDR3 consists of 13 residues. The J segment lost 10 bases and the V segment lost 10 bases, leaving 13 bases of the junction unmatched. CDR3 region: CATSWDYRGEQFF. The CDR3 nucleotides are TGTGCCACCTCTTGGGACTACCGGGGCGAGCAGTTCTTC.

CDR3 sequence reads: CSAGTGGNTEAFF. The CDR3 DNA follows: TGCAGCGCTGGGACAGGGGGGAACACTGAAGCTTTCTTT. The rearrangement uses TRBV29-1 and TRBJ1-1; TRBD1 matches at 11 bases. J lost 1 base, V lost 7 bases, and 2 bases had no gene match. Germline-derived CDR1 and CDR2 are SQVTM and ANQGSEA. The CDR3 consists of 13 residues.

As to this clonotype: This may be a read error, as it is one base from a much larger clone. The rearrangement uses TRBV29-1 and TRBJ2-7; a possible D gene is TRBD1 (6 bases). Germline values: CDR1 SQVTM, CDR2 ANQGSEA. The CDR3 spans 13 residues. The CDR3 sequence is CSVAHLDRYEQCF. The CDR3 bases are TGCAGCGTTGCCCACCTTGACAGGTACGAGCAGTGCTTC.

About this clonotype itself: A much larger clonotype is one base distant, so this may be a read error. V gene TRBV30 combines with J gene TRBJ1-1; 7 bases are shared with TRBD1. The CDR3 is made up of 17 amino acids. Germline loops: CDR1 GTSNPN, CDR2 SVGIG (reference sequence). CDR3 sequence reads: CASQGGGLVAMNTEASF. The CDR3 DNA reads TGTGCCTCCCAGGGGGGGGGGTTAGTGGCAATGAACACTGAAGCTTCCTTT.

The chain joins TRBV9 to TRBJ2-7, with D possibly being TRBD1 or TRBD2 (7 bases each). Germline V gene lookup returns CDR1 SGDLS and CDR2 YYNGEE. V gave up 3 bases and J gave up 6 bases, with 16 bases separating them. The CDR3 length is 14 residues. The DNA for the CDR3 is TGTGCCAGCAGCGGGCGCGCAGGGGGGGGCGAGCAGTACTTC. Its protein is CASSGRAGGGEQYF.

In its sample, this clonotype was seen a few times. This sequence joins TRBV15 and TRBJ1-4; D gene uncertain. Germline lookup yields CDR1 LNHNV and CDR2 YYDKDF (reference sequence). This CDR3 has 17 amino acids. V was cut by 2 bases and J by 0 bases, with 13 bases left in between. This CDR3 reads CATSRTLTKPTNEKLFF. The CDR3 DNA reads TGTGCCACCAGCAGAACCCTGACCAAACCAACTAATGAAAAACTGTTTTTT. Together with reference TRBV15 and TRBJ1-4, the CDR3 gives the full variable domain: DAMVIQNPRYQVTQFGKPVTLSCSQTLNHNVMYWYQQKSSQAPKLLFHYYDKDFNNEADTPDNFQSRRPNTSFCFLDIRSPGLGDTAMYLCATSRTLTKPTNEKLFFGSGTQLSVL.

CDR3: CASRPSAAGFMETQYF. Here the CDR3 DNA reads TGTGCCAGTAGACCATCCGCCGCGGGATTTATGGAGACCCAGTACTTC. The gene calls are TRBV19 and TRBJ2-5; a possible D gene is TRBD2 (6 bases). This CDR3 region has 16 residues. V was cut by 6 bases and J by 5 bases, with 22 bases left in between. Germline CDR1 and CDR2: LNHDA and SQIVND (reference sequence).

This clonotype came up a few times. The chain uses TRBV15 and TRBJ2-2; a weak D match, TRBD2 (6 bases). CDR3 size: 16 residues. Germline V CDR1 and CDR2: LNHNV, YYDKDF (reference sequence). V was pared by 0 bases and J by 4 bases, with 12 bases between. CDR3 in amino acids: CATSREVGTATGELFF. In nucleotides, the CDR3 is TGTGCCACCAGCAGAGAAGTAGGGACTGCCACCGGGGAGCTGTTTTTT. Full variable domain (remainder filled in from reference TRBV15 and TRBJ2-2): DAMVIQNPRYQVTQFGKPVTLSCSQTLNHNVMYWYQQKSSQAPKLLFHYYDKDFNNEADTPDNFQSRRPNTSFCFLDIRSPGLGDTAMYLCATSREVGTATGELFFGEGSRLTVL.

This clonotype was recorded many times. The chain carries TRBV20-1 and TRBJ2-1; 11 bases agree with TRBD2. With V trimmed by 5 bases and J by 4 bases, 7 bases remained unmatched. The CDR3 has 15 residues. Germline CDR1 and CDR2: DFQATT and SNEGSKA (reference sequence). DNA for the CDR3: TGCAGTGCTCACCTAGCGGGAGGCCTTTACAATGAGCAGTTCTTC. As protein: CSAHLAGGLYNEQFF.

The chain recombines TRBV15 with TRBJ1-2; D remains ambiguous. Germline assignment: CDR1 LNHNV and CDR2 YYDKDF (reference sequence). CDR3 length: 14 amino acids. Trimming took 1 base from V and 5 from J, leaving 11 bases between them. DNA of the CDR3: TGTGCCACCAGCAGAGGGGCCATCGGGTATGGCTACACCTTC. As protein: CATSRGAIGYGYTF.

This clonotype has only a few counts. The chain uses TRBV6-2 or TRBV6-3 and TRBJ2-1; D is undetermined. CDR1 and CDR2 (germline): MNHEY, SVGEGT. The CDR3 has 13 amino acids. V shed 0 bases and J shed 8 bases, with 8 bases lying between them. Here the CDR3 DNA reads TGTGCCAGCAGTTACTCGGCAGTATATGAGCAGTTCTTC. Translated: CASSYSAVYEQFF.

This clonotype was counted ten times or more. The genes are TRBV2 and TRBJ2-2; the D is unclear. In germline, CDR1 is SNHLY, CDR2 FYNNEI. Trimming took 6 bases from V and 4 from J, leaving 9 bases between them. The CDR3 totals 13 residues. The CDR3 nucleotides read TGTGCCAGCAGGCAGATCATCACCGGGGAGCTGTTTTTT. Translated: CASRQIITGELFF.

This clonotype has only a few counts. The V gene is TRBV6-2 or TRBV6-3, the J gene TRBJ2-1; TRBD2 matches at 7 bases. The CDR3 runs 13 residues. Unmatched junction bases numbered 4, after V lost 2 bases and J lost 9 bases. Germline-derived CDR1 and CDR2 are MNHEY and SVGEGT. The CDR3 loop is CASSYGRVSEQFF. Written as DNA, the CDR3 is TGTGCCAGCAGTTACGGGAGGGTCAGTGAGCAGTTCTTC.